The T cell receptor (beta chain) under discussion was sequenced for a study of patients and donors after allogeneic stem cell transplantation. TCRdb reprocessed the RT-PCR reads via MiXCR and lists one record per CDR3 protein. The sample consists of roughly 960,000 distinct CDR3 sequences, approximately 18% of them appearing once. V gave up 3 bases and J gave up 13 bases, with 16 bases separating them. Germline V gene lookup returns CDR1 LNHNV and CDR2 YYDKDF (reference sequence). The CDR3 totals 14 residues. Input material: blood, either unsorted or a sorted T cell fraction (not recorded which). This TCR was recovered from a human donor who was either an allogeneic HSCT recipient or a stem cell or donor lymphocyte infusion donor (not recorded which). It is not recorded whose cells these are; they may come from a transplant donor. The rearrangement joins TRBV15 to TRBJ1-6; unclear D gene. CDR3 loop: CATSSDGRLRPLHF. Here the CDR3 DNA reads TGTGCCACCAGCAGTGACGGGCGATTGAGGCCCCTCCACTTT.